This T cell receptor beta chain was identified during a study of blood T cell repertoires in COVID-19. This CDR3 is 14 amino acids long. V was clipped by 3 bases and J by 8 bases; unmatched bases: 5. CDR1 is SGDLS and CDR2 is YYNGEE in the germline V gene. Sequenced by immunoSEQ multiplex PCR; TCRdb stores in-frame clones only, minus some. The sample consists of roughly 260,000 clones, around 93% of them appearing once. The rearrangement joins TRBV9 to TRBJ1-4, with TRBD1 matching over 9 bases. Sequencing was carried out using PBMCs or T cells enriched from blood (not recorded which). The sequence came from a human donor in a cohort exposed to, infected with or recovered from COVID-19 (not recorded which). The donor label of this sample is uncertain. The CDR3 region has the DNA TGTGCCAGCAGCGCGGGACAGGGAAAGGAAAAACTGTTTTTT. It encodes CASSAGQGKEKLFF.